This record concerns one TCR beta chain sequence. Its antigen is undetermined. The CDR3 has 13 residues. The junction had 1 base not matched to a gene; V was cut back by 3 bases and J by 5 bases. Germline V gives CDR1 SGHTA, CDR2 FQGTGA. The record originates from a study of T cells after yellow fever vaccination. Study-level points and caveats: A small share of clonotypes appeared in both CD4 and CD8 compartments. Clones from primary vaccination mostly reappeared after the booster (around 96% CD4, about 88% CD8). Contaminating bulk clonotypes could be abundant in FACS-sorted repertoires.

It was through 5'RACE template switching that TCR cDNA was made, with a universal primer site and UMIs added. MiXCR was run by TCRdb on the 5' RACE reads, yielding one entry per CDR3 protein. The sample carries roughly 350,000 distinct CDR3 sequences, roughly 3.9% recorded once. This chain links TRBV7-3 with TRBJ2-4; 7 bases map to TRBD2. This TCR was sampled from a man aged 18 to 29 who received the YFV17D yellow fever vaccine. This specimen was PBMCs, taken 5 days after the yellow fever booster vaccination. Here the CDR3 reads CASSFSGENIQYF. CDR3 bases: TGTGCCAGCAGCTTCAGCGGGGAAAACATTCAGTACTTC.